This passage covers 11 T cell receptor beta chains from one sample sequenced in a study of cytomegalovirus exposure and HLA in healthy donors. TCRdb's copy holds only in-frame clones and misses some; the assay was immunoSEQ multiplex PCR. The data hold 150,000 to 200,000 clones, with 86% observed a single time. Specimen: PBMCs. All receptors derive from a woman in her 30s in good health and CMV-seronegative.

V usage is TRBV19 and J usage is TRBJ2-6, with unresolved D. The CDR3 runs to 15 residues. CDR1 is LNHDA and CDR2 is SQIVND in the germline V gene (reference sequence). Trimming removed 3 bases at V and 2 bases at J, with 8 bases between. The CDR3 sequence is CASSITVAGANVLTF. CDR3 coding DNA: TGTGCCAGTAGTATTACGGTCGCTGGGGCCAACGTCCTGACTTTC.

The chain carries TRBV4-3 and TRBJ2-5; possible D gene TRBD2, 6 bases. Germline-derived CDR1 and CDR2 are LGHNA and YSLEER. V was cut by 0 bases and J by 4 bases, with 12 bases left in between. The CDR3 runs to 15 residues. CDR3 amino acids: CASSQEGKGGETQYF. CDR3 in DNA: TGCGCCAGCAGCCAAGAGGGGAAGGGAGGAGAGACCCAGTACTTC.

This clone was seen a single time. The rearrangement joins TRBV28 to TRBJ1-5; tentatively, D is TRBD1 (5 bases). V dropped 6 bases and J dropped 5 bases, with 20 bases sitting between them. Germline V gene data show CDR1 as MDHEN and CDR2 as SYDVKM. The CDR3 is made up of 16 amino acids. This CDR3 is CASSPSPGGGDQPQHF. DNA of the CDR3: TGTGCCAGCAGCCCATCCCCGGGGGGGGGTGATCAGCCCCAGCATTTT. The full variable domain, its missing parts supplied by reference TRBV28 and TRBJ1-5, is DVKVTQSSRYLVKRTGEKVFLECVQDMDHENMFWYRQDPGLGLRLIYFSYDVKMKEKGDIPEGYSVSREKKERFSLILESASTNQTSMYLCASSPSPGGGDQPQHFGDGTRLSIL.

The chain combines TRBV7-2 with TRBJ1-2; 7 positions match TRBD1. V gave up 3 bases and J gave up 6 bases; unmatched junction bases: 10. The CDR3 has 15 amino acids. Germline V gene sequence: CDR1 SGHTA, CDR2 FQGNSA. In DNA form, the CDR3 reads TGTGCCAGCAGCTTCCCTTGGGAGGGGGCTAATGGCTACACCTTC. This gives the protein CASSFPWEGANGYTF.

The chain has TRBV7-9 and TRBJ2-5, with 10 nucleotides matching TRBD2. Germline CDR1 reads SEHNR; CDR2 reads FQNEAQ (reference sequence). The CDR3 totals 15 residues. Trimming removed 8 bases from V and 0 bases from J; junction bases left unmatched: 6. CDR3 in DNA: TGTGCCAGCGAGGGGCTAGCGGGAGACCAAGAGACCCAGTACTTC. Translated: CASEGLAGDQETQYF.

The J gene is TRBJ2-2, the V gene TRBV9; TRBD1 might be the D (5 bases). This CDR3 is 14 amino acids long. Germline V lookup: CDR1 SGDLS, CDR2 YYNGEE. The V end was cut by 0 bases, the J end by 4 bases, with 7 bases between. CDR3 in amino acids: CASSVGGSTGELFF. In DNA, the CDR3 is TGTGCCAGCAGCGTAGGGGGCAGCACCGGGGAGCTGTTTTTT.

The V and J genes are TRBV9 and TRBJ1-6, with 9 bases that match TRBD1. CDR3 length equals 21 residues. Germline V CDR1 and CDR2: SGDLS, YYNGEE. V gave up 0 bases and J gave up 4 bases; unmatched junction bases: 17. Here the CDR3 reads CASSVVVLGDRVTLYNSPLHF. CDR3 DNA sequence: TGTGCCAGCAGCGTAGTGGTGCTAGGGGACAGGGTAACCCTTTATAATTCACCCCTCCACTTT.

This clone showed up just once. The genes are TRBV5-1 and TRBJ1-3; TRBD1 aligns across 12 bases. Germline assignment: CDR1 SGHRS and CDR2 YFSETQ. The CDR3 extends over 15 amino acids. V gave up 4 bases and J gave up 4 bases; unmatched junction bases: 3. In DNA form, the CDR3 reads TGCGCCAGCAGCCGGGACAGGGGGCTCGGAAACACCATATATTTT. It codes for CASSRDRGLGNTIYF. Drawing the rest from reference TRBV5-1 and TRBJ1-3, the complete variable domain is KAGVTQTPRYLIKTRGQQVTLSCSPISGHRSVSWYQQTPGQGLQFLFEYFSETQRNKGNFPGRFSGRQFSNSRSEMNVSTLELGDSALYLCASSRDRGLGNTIYFGEGSWLTVV.

V and J are TRBV19 and TRBJ1-1, with D maybe TRBD1 (6 bases). Trimming left V 6 bases short and J 5 bases short, with 19 bases between. CDR1 is LNHDA, CDR2 SQIVND, per germline (reference sequence). The CDR3 spans 15 residues. CDR3 nucleotide sequence: TGTGCCAGTAGCACGGTTCCAGGGGCTAGGACTGAAGCTTTCTTT. It translates to CASSTVPGARTEAFF.

The rearrangement joins TRBV4-1 to TRBJ2-5; 11 bases agree with TRBD1. From germline, CDR1 is MGHRA and CDR2 YSYEKL. J was trimmed by 4 bases and V by 0 bases; bases with no gene match: 4. This CDR3 has 16 amino acids. CDR3 region: CASSQDFGTGGETQYF. The CDR3 nucleotides are TGCGCCAGCAGCCAAGATTTCGGGACAGGGGGAGAGACCCAGTACTTC.

This sequence joins TRBV19 and TRBJ2-1, with a possible D match to TRBD2 (6 bases). The V end was cut by 5 bases, the J end by 13 bases, with 18 bases between. The CDR3 has 13 amino acids. The germline gives CDR1 LNHDA, CDR2 SQIVND (reference sequence). The CDR3 region has the DNA TGTGCCAGTAGTCCACCGGAGGGCCCCTTCCAGTTCTTC. This translates into CASSPPEGPFQFF.